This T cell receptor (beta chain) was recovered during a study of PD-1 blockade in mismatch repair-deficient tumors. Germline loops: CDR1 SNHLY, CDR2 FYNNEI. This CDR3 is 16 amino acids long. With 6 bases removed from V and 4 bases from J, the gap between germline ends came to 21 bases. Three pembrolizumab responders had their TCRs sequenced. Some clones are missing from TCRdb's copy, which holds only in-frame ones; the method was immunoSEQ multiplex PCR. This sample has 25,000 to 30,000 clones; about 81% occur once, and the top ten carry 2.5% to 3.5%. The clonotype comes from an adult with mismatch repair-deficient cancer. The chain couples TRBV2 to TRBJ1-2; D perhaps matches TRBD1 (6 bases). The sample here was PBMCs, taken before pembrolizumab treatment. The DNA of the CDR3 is TGTGCCAGCAGCCGGGACAAGATCATCTCTGCCTATGGCTACACCTTC. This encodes CASSRDKIISAYGYTF.